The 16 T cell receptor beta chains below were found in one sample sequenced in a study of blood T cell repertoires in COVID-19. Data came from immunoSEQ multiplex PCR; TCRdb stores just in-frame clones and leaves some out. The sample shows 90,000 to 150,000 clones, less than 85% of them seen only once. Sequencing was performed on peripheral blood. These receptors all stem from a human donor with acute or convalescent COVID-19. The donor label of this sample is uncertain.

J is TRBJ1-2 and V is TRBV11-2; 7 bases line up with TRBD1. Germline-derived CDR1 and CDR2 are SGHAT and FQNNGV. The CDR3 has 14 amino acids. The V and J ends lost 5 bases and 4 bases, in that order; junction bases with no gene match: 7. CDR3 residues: CASSRNRDSYGYTF. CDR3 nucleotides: TGTGCCAGCAGCCGCAACCGGGACAGCTATGGCTACACCTTC.

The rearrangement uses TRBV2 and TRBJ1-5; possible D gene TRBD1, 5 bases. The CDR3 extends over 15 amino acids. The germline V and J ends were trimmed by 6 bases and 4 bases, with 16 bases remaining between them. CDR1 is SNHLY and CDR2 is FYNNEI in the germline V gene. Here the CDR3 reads CASSVQVGGNQPQHF. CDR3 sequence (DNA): TGTGCCAGCAGCGTACAGGTCGGGGGGAATCAGCCCCAGCATTTT. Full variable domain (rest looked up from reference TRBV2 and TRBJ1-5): EPEVTQTPSHQVTQMGQEVILRCVPISNHLYFYWYRQILGQKVEFLVSFYNNEISEKSEIFDDQFSVERPDGSNFTLKIRSTKLEDSAMYFCASSVQVGGNQPQHFGDGTRLSIL.

The DNA of the CDR3 is TGCGCCAGCAGCCCCGGACTAGCGGGGGGACGCACAGATACGCAGTATTTT. Translation gives CASSPGLAGGRTDTQYF. The chain couples TRBV5-1 to TRBJ2-3; 14 bases are a match to TRBD2. Germline loops: CDR1 SGHRS, CDR2 YFSETQ. The CDR3 loop spans 17 amino acids. Trimming took 4 bases from V and 1 from J; bases not matched to a gene: 5.

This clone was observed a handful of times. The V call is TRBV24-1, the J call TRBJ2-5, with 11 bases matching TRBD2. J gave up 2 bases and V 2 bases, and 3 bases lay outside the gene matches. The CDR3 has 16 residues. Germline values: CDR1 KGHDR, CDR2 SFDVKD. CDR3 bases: TGTGCCACCAGTGATTCGGTAGCGGGGGGGCAAGAGACCCAGTACTTC. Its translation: CATSDSVAGGQETQYF.

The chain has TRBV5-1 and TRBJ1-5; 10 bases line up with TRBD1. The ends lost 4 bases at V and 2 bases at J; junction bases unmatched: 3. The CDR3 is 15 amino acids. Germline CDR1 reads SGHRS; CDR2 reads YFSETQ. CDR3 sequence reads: CASSIGQGGNQPQHF. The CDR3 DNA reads TGCGCCAGCAGCATAGGACAGGGGGGCAATCAGCCCCAGCATTTT.

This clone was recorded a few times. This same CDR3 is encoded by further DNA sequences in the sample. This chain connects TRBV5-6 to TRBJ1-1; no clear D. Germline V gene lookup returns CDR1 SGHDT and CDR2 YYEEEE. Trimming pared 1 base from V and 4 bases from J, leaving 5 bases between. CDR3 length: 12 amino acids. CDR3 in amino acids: CASSLRGTEAFF. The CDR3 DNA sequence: TGTGCCAGCAGCTTGCGAGGCACTGAAGCTTTCTTT.

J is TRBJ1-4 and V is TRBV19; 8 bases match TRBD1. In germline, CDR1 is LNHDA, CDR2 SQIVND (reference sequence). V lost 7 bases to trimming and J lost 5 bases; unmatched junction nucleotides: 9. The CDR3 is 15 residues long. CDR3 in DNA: TGTGCCAGTAAGCTGGGACAGGTCCTAAATGAAAAACTGTTTTTT. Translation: CASKLGQVLNEKLFF.

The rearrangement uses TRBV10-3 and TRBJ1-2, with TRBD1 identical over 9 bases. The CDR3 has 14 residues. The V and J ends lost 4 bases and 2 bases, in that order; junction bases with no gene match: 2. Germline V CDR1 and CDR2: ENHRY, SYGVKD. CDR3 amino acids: CAISATGGNYGYTF. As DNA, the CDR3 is TGTGCCATCAGTGCGACAGGGGGAAACTATGGCTACACCTTC.

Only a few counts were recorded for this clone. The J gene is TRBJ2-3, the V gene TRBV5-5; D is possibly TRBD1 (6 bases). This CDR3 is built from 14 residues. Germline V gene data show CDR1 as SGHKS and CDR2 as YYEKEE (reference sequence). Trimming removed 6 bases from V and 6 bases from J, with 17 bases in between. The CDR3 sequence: CASTSSVGADTQYF. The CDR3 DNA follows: TGTGCCAGCACCTCAAGTGTGGGGGCTGATACGCAGTATTTT.

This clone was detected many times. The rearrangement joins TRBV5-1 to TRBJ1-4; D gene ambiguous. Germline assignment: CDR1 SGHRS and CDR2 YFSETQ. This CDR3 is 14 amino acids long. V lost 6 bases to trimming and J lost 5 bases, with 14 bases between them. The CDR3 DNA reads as TGCGCCAGCACTGAGACATTTCGCAATGAAAAACTGTTTTTT. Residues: CASTETFRNEKLFF.

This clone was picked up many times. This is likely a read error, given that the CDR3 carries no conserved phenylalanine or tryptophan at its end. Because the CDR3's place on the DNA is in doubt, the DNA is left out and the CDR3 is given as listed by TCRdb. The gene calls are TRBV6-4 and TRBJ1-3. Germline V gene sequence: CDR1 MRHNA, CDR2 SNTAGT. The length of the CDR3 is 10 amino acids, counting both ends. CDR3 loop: CASSDSGPRG.

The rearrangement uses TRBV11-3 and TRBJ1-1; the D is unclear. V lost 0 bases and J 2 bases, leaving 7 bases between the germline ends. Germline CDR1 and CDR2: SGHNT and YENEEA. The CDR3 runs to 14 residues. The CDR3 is CASSLDGPNTEAFF. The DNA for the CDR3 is TGTGCCAGCAGCTTAGATGGGCCTAACACTGAAGCTTTCTTT.

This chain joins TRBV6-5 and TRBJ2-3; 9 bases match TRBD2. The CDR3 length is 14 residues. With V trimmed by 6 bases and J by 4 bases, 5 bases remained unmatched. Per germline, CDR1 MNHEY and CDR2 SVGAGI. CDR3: CASSLAGGPDTQYF. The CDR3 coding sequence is TGTGCCAGCAGCTTGGCGGGGGGGCCAGATACGCAGTATTTT.

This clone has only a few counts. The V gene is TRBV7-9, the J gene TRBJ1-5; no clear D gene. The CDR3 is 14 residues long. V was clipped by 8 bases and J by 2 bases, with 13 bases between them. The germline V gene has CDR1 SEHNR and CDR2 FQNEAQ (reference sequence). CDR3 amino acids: CASGSGYGNQPQHF. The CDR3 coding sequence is TGTGCCAGCGGGTCGGGGTATGGCAATCAGCCCCAGCATTTT.

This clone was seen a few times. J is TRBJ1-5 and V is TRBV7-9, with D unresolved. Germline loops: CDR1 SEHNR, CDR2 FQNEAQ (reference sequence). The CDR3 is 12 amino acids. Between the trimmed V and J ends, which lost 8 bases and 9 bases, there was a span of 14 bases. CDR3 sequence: CASSLSAGPQHF. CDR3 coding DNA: TGTGCCAGCTCCCTGTCCGCGGGGCCCCAGCATTTT.

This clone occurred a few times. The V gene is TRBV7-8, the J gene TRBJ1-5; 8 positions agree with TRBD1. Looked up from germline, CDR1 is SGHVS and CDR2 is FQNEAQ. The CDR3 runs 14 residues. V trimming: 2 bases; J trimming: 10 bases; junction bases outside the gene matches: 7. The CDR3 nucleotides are TGTGCCAGCAGCTTATTCAGGGGGCTCGGTCCCCAGCATTTT. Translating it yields CASSLFRGLGPQHF. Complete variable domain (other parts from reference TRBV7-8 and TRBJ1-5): GAGVSQSPRYKVAKRGQDVALRCDPISGHVSLFWYQQALGQGPEFLTYFQNEAQLDKSGLPSDRFFAERPEGSVSTLKIQRTQQEDSAVYLCASSLFRGLGPQHFGDGTRLSIL.